The 31 T cell receptor beta chains reported below all come from one sample, sequenced in a study of blood T cell repertoires in COVID-19. TCRdb's table, derived via immunoSEQ multiplex PCR, lists solely in-frame clones and lacks some. The table records about 11,000 clones, 70% to 80% of them present only once. Specimen: peripheral blood. The receptor source for this set is a man aged 60 to 75 with COVID-19, enrolled during active disease.

V is TRBV6-5 and J is TRBJ1-2; unclear D gene. This CDR3 comprises 11 residues. The germline gives CDR1 MNHEY, CDR2 SVGAGI. V lost 7 bases and J 11 bases, leaving 14 bases between the germline ends. CDR3 in DNA: TGTGCCAGCACCCGAAGCGGGATTTACACCTTC. It codes for CASTRSGIYTF.

The genes are TRBV13 and TRBJ1-2; D not certain. The CDR3 spans 14 residues. Germline V gene lookup returns CDR1 PRHDT and CDR2 FYEKMQ (reference sequence). V was pared by 0 bases and J by 4 bases, with 9 bases between. The CDR3 loop reads CASSLGTGAYGYTF. The CDR3 DNA reads TGTGCCAGCAGCTTAGGGACGGGTGCCTATGGCTACACCTTC.

J is TRBJ1-1 and V is TRBV19, with unresolved D. The CDR3 is 14 amino acids. Trimming stripped 3 bases from V and 0 bases from J, with 8 bases between. The germline V gene encodes CDR1 LNHDA and CDR2 SQIVND (reference sequence). Written as DNA, the CDR3 is TGTGCCAGTAGTATTAACATCATGAACACTGAAGCTTTCTTT. Translated: CASSINIMNTEAFF.

The V call is TRBV5-1, the J call TRBJ2-1, with D possibly TRBD1 on 6 matching bases. The germline V and J ends were trimmed by 4 bases and 1 base, with 12 bases remaining between them. The CDR3 covers 15 residues. Germline lookup yields CDR1 SGHRS and CDR2 YFSETQ. The CDR3 DNA is TGCGCCAGCAGCCCCGGACAGATGTCCTACAATGAGCAGTTCTTC. Protein product: CASSPGQMSYNEQFF.

The V and J genes are TRBV29-1 and TRBJ2-1; 11 bases match TRBD2. This CDR3 contains 16 residues. V was clipped by 7 bases and J by 3 bases; unmatched bases: 11. Germline values: CDR1 SQVTM, CDR2 ANQGSEA. The CDR3 nucleotides are TGCAGCGCATTGGGGGTAACTAGCGGGAGCTACAATGAGCAGTTCTTC. Protein: CSALGVTSGSYNEQFF.

The chain has TRBV30 and TRBJ1-2; a weak D match, TRBD1 (6 bases). With 2 bases removed from V and 2 bases from J, the gap between germline ends came to 12 bases. The germline gives CDR1 GTSNPN, CDR2 SVGIG (reference sequence). CDR3 length: 14 amino acids. The CDR3 nucleotides are TGTGCCTGGAGTTTTAACAGGGCCAACTATGGCTACACCTTC. Protein sequence: CAWSFNRANYGYTF.

The chain joins TRBV7-3 to TRBJ2-1, with TRBD1 identical over 7 bases. V dropped 2 bases and J dropped 2; count of bases not matched to a gene: 12. CDR3 length equals 18 residues. Germline CDR1 reads SGHTA; CDR2 reads FQGTGA. The CDR3 DNA reads TGTGCCAGCAGCTTACCGTCGGCAGGGGGTAAAACCTACAATGAGCAGTTCTTC. Amino acids: CASSLPSAGGKTYNEQFF.

This chain joins TRBV30 and TRBJ1-2; D is perhaps TRBD1 (5 bases). The CDR3 is 13 residues long. Germline V gene lookup returns CDR1 GTSNPN and CDR2 SVGIG (reference sequence). Trimming removed 7 bases from V and 8 bases from J, with 20 bases in between. CDR3 in DNA: TGTGCCTCAACGACGGCCGGGGGTTCCGGCTACACCTTC. Protein product: CASTTAGGSGYTF.

This chain uses TRBV7-9 with TRBJ2-7; 7 bases map to TRBD2. Trimming removed 5 bases from V and 4 bases from J; junction bases left unmatched: 5. The germline V gene encodes CDR1 SEHNR and CDR2 FQNEAQ (reference sequence). This CDR3 spans 13 amino acids. The CDR3 sequence is CASSPGGGYEQYV. Here the CDR3 DNA reads TGTGCCAGCAGCCCTGGGGGAGGGTACGAGCAGTACGTC.

The V and J genes are TRBV18 and TRBJ1-1; 8 bases agree with TRBD1. J was trimmed by 3 bases and V by 6 bases; bases with no gene match: 9. CDR1 is KGHSH and CDR2 is LQKENI in the germline V gene. The length of the CDR3 is 15 residues. CDR3 amino acids: CASSYLLQGDTEAFF. The CDR3 region has the DNA TGTGCCAGCTCCTACCTACTACAGGGGGACACTGAAGCTTTCTTT.

The gene calls are TRBV19 and TRBJ2-3; D is possibly TRBD2 (5 bases). Germline V CDR1 and CDR2: LNHDA, SQIVND (reference sequence). The V end was cut by 0 bases, the J end by 2 bases, with 18 bases between. This CDR3 is built from 18 residues. The CDR3 spells CASSIEFYLEGSTDTQYF. In DNA form, the CDR3 reads TGTGCCAGTAGTATAGAATTTTATTTAGAGGGTTCCACAGATACGCAGTATTTT.

This rearrangement joins TRBV18 to TRBJ2-7, with TRBD1 matching over 8 bases. The germline CDR1 and CDR2 sequences are KGHSH and LQKENI. After removal of 5 bases from V and 2 bases from J, the junction contained 5 bases not matched to a gene. CDR3 length: 14 residues. CDR3 region: CASSSRTGTYEQYV. The CDR3 DNA sequence: TGTGCCAGCTCATCCCGGACAGGGACCTACGAGCAGTACGTC.

The J gene is TRBJ1-1, the V gene TRBV4-2; D is perhaps TRBD1 (5 bases). Germline V CDR1 and CDR2: LGHNA, YNFKEQ. The CDR3 runs 14 residues. V dropped 6 bases and J dropped 4 bases, with 15 bases sitting between them. CDR3 residues: CASRSVGGGTEAFF. Written as DNA, the CDR3 is TGTGCCAGCAGGTCCGTCGGGGGAGGCACTGAAGCTTTCTTT.

This sequence joins TRBV7-2 and TRBJ1-1, with TRBD1 as a possible D gene (5 bases). V was cut by 4 bases and J by 4 bases, with 13 bases left in between. In germline, CDR1 is SGHTA, CDR2 FQGNSA. This CDR3 has 14 amino acids. The CDR3 DNA follows: TGTGCCAGCAGCTACGTGGGGGGATCCACTGAAGCTTTCTTT. It yields the protein CASSYVGGSTEAFF.

The chain couples TRBV7-2 to TRBJ2-1; D may be TRBD2 (6 bases). Deletions cut 2 bases from V and 5 bases from J, with 10 bases between. Per the germline V gene, CDR1 is SGHTA and CDR2 is FQGNSA. CDR3 size: 14 residues. CDR3 nucleotide sequence: TGTGCCAGCAGCTTATTCGCGGGAAACAATGAGCAGTTCTTC. Protein product: CASSLFAGNNEQFF.

In its sample, this clone was seen once. This sequence joins TRBV6-2 or TRBV6-3 and TRBJ2-5; 11 nucleotides match TRBD2. Trimming at V came to 2 bases and at J to 5 bases, leaving 7 bases not matched to a gene. The CDR3 is made up of 16 amino acids. Germline CDR1 is MNHEY and CDR2 is SVGEGT. The CDR3 coding sequence is TGTGCCAGCAGTTACGAACTAGCGGGAGAATGGGAGACCCAGTACTTC. As protein: CASSYELAGEWETQYF.

This chain links TRBV12-3 or TRBV12-4 with TRBJ1-2, with 8 bases fitting TRBD1. CDR3 length: 13 residues. V shed 5 bases, J shed 7 bases, and the junction held 6 bases outside the gene matches. The CDR3 reads CASSLGQGSGYTF. In DNA, the CDR3 is TGTGCCAGCAGTCTTGGACAGGGAAGTGGCTACACCTTC.

The chain joins TRBV10-1 to TRBJ2-1, with TRBD1 as a possible D gene (5 bases). The CDR3 is made up of 12 amino acids. V lost 6 bases and J lost 5, with 8 bases in between. Germline CDR1 WNHNN, CDR2 SYGVQD (reference sequence). DNA for the CDR3: TGCGCCAGCAGGGACATTAACAATGAGCAGTTCTTC. Translation gives CASRDINNEQFF.

The sample holds one count of this clone. The chain is built from TRBV12-2 and TRBJ2-6; the DNA was not used to check the table's D call, TRBD1. TRBV12-2 is given as a pseudogene. CDR3 length: 19 residues. CDR3 residues: CASRLVIGQTFSGANVLTF. CDR3 bases: TGTGCAAGTCGCTTAGTTATAGGACAGACCTTCTCTGGGGCCAACGTCCTGACTTTC.

This chain uses TRBV9 with TRBJ2-3; D call uncertain. Trimming removed 3 bases from V and 13 bases from J, with 12 bases in between. This CDR3 has 11 amino acids. Germline V gene sequence: CDR1 SGDLS, CDR2 YYNGEE. CDR3 bases: TGTGCCAGCAGCGACAACCGATCCAAGTATTTT. It encodes CASSDNRSKYF.

The chain employs TRBV5-8 and TRBJ1-1, with 7 bases lining up with TRBD1. CDR3 length equals 15 residues. J was trimmed by 3 bases and V by 1 base; bases with no gene match: 6. The V gene's germline CDR1 is SGHTS and CDR2 YDEGEE. The CDR3 protein is CASSLKGRGYTEAFF. CDR3 bases: TGTGCCAGCAGCTTGAAGGGCAGGGGGTACACTGAAGCTTTCTTT.

Here the CDR3 reads CASSWGQNTGELFF. CDR3 DNA sequence: TGTGCCAGCAGTTGGGGGCAGAACACCGGGGAGCTGTTTTTT. The chain links TRBV6-6 to TRBJ2-2, with TRBD1 as a possible D gene (6 bases). Germline lookup yields CDR1 MNHNY and CDR2 SVGAGI (reference sequence). Trimming took off 4 bases at V and 1 base at J, with 7 bases between the two ends. The CDR3 spans 14 residues.

This clone has more than one count but fewer than ten. V and J are TRBV5-3 and TRBJ2-3; TRBD2 agrees at 7 bases. TRBV5-3 carries the ORF label, with uncertain function. After removal of 1 base from V and 2 bases from J, the junction contained 10 bases not matched to a gene. The CDR3 runs 17 residues. CDR3 sequence: CARSLRAGEEHTDTQYF. CDR3 bases: TGTGCCAGAAGCTTGAGGGCGGGAGAGGAACACACAGATACGCAGTATTTT.

This chain connects TRBV11-2 to TRBJ2-6, with 7 bases fitting TRBD2. Losses at the gene ends were 5 bases for V and 0 bases for J; bases not matched to a gene: 10. This CDR3 comprises 18 residues. Germline V CDR1 and CDR2: SGHAT, FQNNGV. CDR3 sequence: CASSLRVRGVSGANVLTF. DNA of the CDR3: TGTGCCAGCAGCCTCCGGGTCCGGGGGGTCTCTGGGGCCAACGTCCTGACTTTC. The full variable domain, its missing parts supplied by reference TRBV11-2 and TRBJ2-6, is EAGVAQSPRYKIIEKRQSVAFWCNPISGHATLYWYQQILGQGPKLLIQFQNNGVVDDSQLPKDRFSAERLKGVDSTLKIQPAKLEDSAVYLCASSLRVRGVSGANVLTFGAGSRLTVL.

V is TRBV27 and J is TRBJ2-2; a weak D match, TRBD1 (6 bases). The CDR3 has 17 amino acids. CDR1 MNHEY and CDR2 SMNVEV come from the germline V gene (reference sequence). V gave up 4 bases and J gave up 6 bases, with 21 bases separating them. CDR3: CASSSFFTLRGSGELFF. In nucleotides, the CDR3 is TGTGCCAGCAGTTCTTTTTTTACCCTCAGGGGTTCCGGGGAGCTGTTTTTT.

The chain employs TRBV6-5 and TRBJ1-4; D may be TRBD1 (5 bases). Germline V lookup: CDR1 MNHEY, CDR2 SVGAGI. This CDR3 has 15 residues. The ends were cut back, 6 bases at V and 0 bases at J, with 11 bases in the middle. CDR3 residues: CASRPPTATNEKLFF. In nucleotides, the CDR3 is TGTGCCAGCAGACCCCCGACAGCAACTAATGAAAAACTGTTTTTT.

DNA for the CDR3: TGTGCCATCAGTGATGGAGCGGGGGCCTACGAGCAGTACTTC. Residues: CAISDGAGAYEQYF. The chain joins TRBV10-3 to TRBJ2-7; 8 bases line up with TRBD2. CDR3 size: 14 residues. Germline V lookup: CDR1 ENHRY, CDR2 SYGVKD. Losses at the gene ends were 3 bases for V and 2 bases for J; bases not matched to a gene: 3.

This clone was picked up a small number of times. The chain employs TRBV27 and TRBJ1-2; D is unclear. The germline gives CDR1 MNHEY, CDR2 SMNVEV (reference sequence). The CDR3 runs 15 residues. V was pared by 2 bases and J by 6 bases, with 16 bases between. In DNA form, the CDR3 reads TGTGCCAGCAGTTTAAAGGTCAGGACTATGGATGGCTACACCTTC. Translated, it gives CASSLKVRTMDGYTF.

V gene TRBV5-1 combines with J gene TRBJ2-5, with 8 bases that match TRBD1. V gave up 4 bases and J gave up 1 base; unmatched junction bases: 9. This CDR3 is 16 amino acids long. Germline-derived CDR1 and CDR2 are SGHRS and YFSETQ. DNA of the CDR3: TGCGCCAGCAGCCGGCGGACAGGGATAGGCCAAGAGACCCAGTACTTC. Its protein is CASSRRTGIGQETQYF.

This clone was seen a few times. V usage is TRBV6-2 or TRBV6-3 and J usage is TRBJ2-1; 10 positions match TRBD2. V shed 0 bases and J 0 bases; nucleotides not matched to a gene: 8. This CDR3 spans 19 amino acids. In germline, CDR1 is MNHEY, CDR2 SVGEGT. The CDR3 is CASSYSKETSGFSYNEQFF. In DNA, the CDR3 is TGTGCCAGCAGTTACTCGAAAGAGACTAGCGGGTTCTCCTACAATGAGCAGTTCTTC.

This chain uses TRBV4-3 with TRBJ1-3, with D possibly TRBD1 on 6 matching bases. The germline CDR1 and CDR2 sequences are LGHNA and YSLEER. This CDR3 region has 15 residues. Between the trimmed V and J ends, which lost 4 bases and 6 bases, there was a span of 16 bases. The CDR3 sequence is CASSPGQHRPNTIYF. The CDR3 DNA follows: TGCGCCAGCAGCCCAGGACAGCATCGACCAAACACCATATATTTT.